A selection of T cell receptor beta chains follows, all from one sample in a study of blood T cells in healthy people across ages. TCRdb processed the 5' RACE reads anew with MiXCR; each CDR3 protein has one entry. The table records around 670,000 distinct CDR3 sequences, under 30% of them present only once. The specimen sequenced was blood. The origin of the receptors is a woman aged 80 or older in good health. CDR3s include the opening cysteine and the closing phenylalanine or tryptophan. A D gene is named only where the DNA matches it firmly. Some rows have no size entry. The others give once, few or many, or a class for an expanded clone.

- | TRBJ1-4 | TRBV12-3/TRBV12-4 | - | TGTGCCAGCAGTTTCTCTCAAGGGGAAAAACTGTTTTTT | CASSFSQGEKLFF
- | TRBJ2-7 | TRBV20-1 | TRBD1 | TGCAGTGCTAGATCGGGGACAGGTACCTACGAGCAGTACTTC | CSARSGTGTYEQYF
many | TRBJ2-1 | TRBV29-1 | - | TGCAGCGTTGTTTTCCGGGCCAATGAGCAGTTCTTC | CSVVFRANEQFF
many | TRBJ1-2 | TRBV27 | TRBD1 | TGTGCCAGCAGGAGACAGGGGGCGAGTGGCTACACCTTC | CASRRQGASGYTF
few | TRBJ2-7 | TRBV7-2 | - | TGTGCCAGCAGCCGAGACATTTACAATGAGCAGTACTTC | CASSRDIYNEQYF
many | TRBJ2-5 | TRBV20-1 | TRBD2 | TGCAGTGCTAGAGATGGGAGGGTCCAAGAGACCCAGTACTTC | CSARDGRVQETQYF
- | TRBJ1-1 | TRBV30 | - | TGTGCCTGGGGGCAGCCGAACACTGAAGCTTTCTTT | CAWGQPNTEAFF
many | TRBJ2-6 | TRBV24-1 | TRBD1 | TGTGCCACCAGTGATCCGGGACAGGGACCTTACAACGTCCTGACTTTC | CATSDPGQGPYNVLTF
many | TRBJ2-1 | TRBV5-1 | TRBD2 | TGCGCCAGCAGCGCCCCGGGACTAGCGGGGGGTCGCGACAATGAGCAGTTCTTC | CASSAPGLAGGRDNEQFF
- | TRBJ1-1 | TRBV28 | TRBD1 | TGTGCCAGCAGTAGACCAGGGGGTCGGGCTTTCTTT | CASSRPGGRAFF
many | TRBJ2-3 | TRBV5-6 | - | TGTGCCAGCAGTTTGCCCGGGACTAGCACAGATACGCAGTATTTT | CASSLPGTSTDTQYF
few | TRBJ1-4 | TRBV30 | - | TGTGCCTGGAATGCCTTGGGGACAACTAATGAAAAACTGTTTTTT | CAWNALGTTNEKLFF
many | TRBJ2-3 | TRBV7-2 | TRBD2 | TGTGCCAGCAGCTTAGAGGGGATAGCGGGGGGGGGAGATACAGATACGCAGTATTTT | CASSLEGIAGGGDTDTQYF
- | TRBJ1-2 | TRBV12-3/TRBV12-4 | - | TGTGCCAGCAGTCCCTTCATTATAAACTATGGCTACACCTTC | CASSPFIINYGYTF
- | TRBJ1-4 | TRBV2 | TRBD1 | TGTGCCAGCACCGCGACCGGGACAGCTAATGAAAAACTGTTTTTT | CASTATGTANEKLFF
few | TRBJ2-3 | TRBV2 | TRBD1 | TGTGCCAGCAGTCAACGACAGGGGGATGGCACAGATACGCAGTATTTT | CASSQRQGDGTDTQYF
many | TRBJ2-3 | TRBV29-1 | - | TGCAGCGTTGAGGAGGTCAGGGTCCCAGATACGCAGTATTTT | CSVEEVRVPDTQYF
many | TRBJ2-5 | TRBV11-2 | - | TGTGCCAGCAGCTTAGATCAGGGGACTTGGGAGACCCAGTACTTC | CASSLDQGTWETQYF
many | TRBJ1-5 | TRBV3-1 | - | TGTGCCAGCAGCCACGCAGGTGATCAGCCCCAGCATTTT | CASSHAGDQPQHF
many | TRBJ2-7 | TRBV9 | - | TGTGCCAGCAGCGTAGGAGGGGTTTCCTACGAGCAGTACTTC | CASSVGGVSYEQYF
- | TRBJ1-1 | TRBV15 | - | TGTGCCACCAGCAGAGATTTCCCGGGGGGGATGAACACTGAAGCTTTCTTT | CATSRDFPGGMNTEAFF
- | TRBJ1-1 | TRBV6-5 | - | TGTGCCAGCAAAGGACAGTACGAAGCTTTCTTT | CASKGQYEAFF
many | TRBJ1-5 | TRBV6-1 | - | TGTGCCAGCAGCGAGGGGGTTTCTAGCGATCAGCCCCAGCATTTT | CASSEGVSSDQPQHF
many | TRBJ1-5 | TRBV20-1 | - | TGCAGTGCTAGAAGGGGGAGCAATCAGCCCCAGCATTTT | CSARRGSNQPQHF
many | TRBJ2-7 | TRBV29-1 | TRBD1 | TGCAGCGTTCTACTGGGGGACAGATCCTACGAGCAGTACTTC | CSVLLGDRSYEQYF
- | TRBJ1-1 | TRBV29-1 | - | TGCAGCGTTGGCGGGGTCTGGAACACTGAAGCTTTCTTT | CSVGGVWNTEAFF
- | TRBJ1-1 | TRBV5-1 | TRBD1 | TGCGCCAGCAGCTCAGGGACAGTTTATCACACTGAAGCTTTCTTT | CASSSGTVYHTEAFF
once | TRBJ1-5 | TRBV20-1 | TRBD1 | TGCAGTGCTATAAAAGAGGGAGTGGGGACAGAGAGCAATCAGCCCCAGCATTTT | CSAIKEGVGTESNQPQHF
- | TRBJ2-3 | TRBV5-6 | - | TGTGCCAGCAGCCGTGGGGGGGCGGGGGTAGCGACAGATACGCAGTATTTT | CASSRGGAGVATDTQYF
- | TRBJ1-1 | TRBV6-2/TRBV6-3 | - | TGTGCCAGCATTCCCAGGGGCGGAGTTGTGACTGAAGCTTTCTTT | CASIPRGGVVTEAFF
few | TRBJ1-2 | TRBV5-6 | TRBD1 | TGTGCCAGCAGCTTCGGGGACAGGGGGCGATTCGCGGGCTACACCTTC | CASSFGDRGRFAGYTF
- | TRBJ2-5 | TRBV14 | TRBD1 | TGTGCCAGCAGCCAAGGGACAGGCGTGAGGCAGACCCAGTACTTC | CASSQGTGVRQTQYF
many | TRBJ2-6 | TRBV15 | - | TGTGCCACCAGCATAAGACTCTCTGGGGCCAACGTCCTGACTTTC | CATSIRLSGANVLTF
many | TRBJ2-5 | TRBV11-2 | TRBD1 | TGTGCCAGCAGTAGGGGACAGTTAGAGACCCAGTACTTC | CASSRGQLETQYF
many | TRBJ2-1 | TRBV7-9 | TRBD1 | TGTGCCAGCAGCTTTGGACAGGTGGGCTACAATGAGCAGTTCTTC | CASSFGQVGYNEQFF
many | TRBJ2-7 | TRBV20-1 | - | TGCAGTGCCCCCCTTACCGGACAGATCGAGCAGTACTTC | CSAPLTGQIEQYF
many | TRBJ2-7 | TRBV5-1 | - | TGCGCCAGCAGCTTGGGCGGTTGGCAAGAGCAGTACTTC | CASSLGGWQEQYF
- | TRBJ2-7 | TRBV20-1 | TRBD2 | TGCAGTGCTGTCCTAGCGGCGGGCCCCCACGAGCAGTACTTC | CSAVLAAGPHEQYF
many | TRBJ1-5 | TRBV7-2 | TRBD1 | TGTGCCAGCAGCTTATGGACAGGAGGGGGTCAGCCCCAGCATTTT | CASSLWTGGGQPQHF
- | TRBJ2-1 | TRBV5-1 | TRBD2 | TGCGCCAGCAGTCCGGGACTAGCGGGGGGGCCCCCCTACAATGAGCAGTTCTTC | CASSPGLAGGPPYNEQFF
- | TRBJ2-7 | TRBV30 | - | TGTGCCTGGAGTGCACGAGTAACCTACAATGAGCAGTACTTC | CAWSARVTYNEQYF
many | TRBJ2-3 | TRBV7-3 | - | TGTGCCAGCAGCTTAACAGACGGAGCTAGCACAGATACGCAGTATTTT | CASSLTDGASTDTQYF
- | TRBJ2-1 | TRBV20-1 | TRBD2 | TGCAGTGCTAGAGACCTTTGGGACTACGACAATGAGCAGTTCTTC | CSARDLWDYDNEQFF
many | TRBJ1-2 | TRBV5-1 | - | TGCGCCAGCAGCTACTCCGGGTCTGGCTACACCTTC | CASSYSGSGYTF
many | TRBJ2-7 | TRBV7-9 | TRBD1 | TGTGCCAGCGTCCGACAGGGCTACGAGCAGTACTTC | CASVRQGYEQYF
many | TRBJ2-5 | TRBV6-2/TRBV6-3 | - | TGTGCCAGCAGAAGCTCTAGCCAGTCCCAAGAGACCCAGTACTTC | CASRSSSQSQETQYF
- | TRBJ1-1 | TRBV30 | - | TGTGCCTGGAGTAACCATAAGGGACTGGAAAACACTGAAGCTTTCTTT | CAWSNHKGLENTEAFF
many | TRBJ2-3 | TRBV20-1 | - | TGCAGTGCTAGAGTAATACATACAGATACGCAGTATTTT | CSARVIHTDTQYF
many | TRBJ2-1 | TRBV5-1 | TRBD2 | TGCGCCAGCAGCTCGGGACTAGCGGGGGCCGACAATGAGCAGTTCTTC | CASSSGLAGADNEQFF
many | TRBJ2-3 | TRBV5-1 | - | TGCGCCAGCAGCTTGGATGAGCTCCGCACAGATACGCAGTATTTT | CASSLDELRTDTQYF
many | TRBJ1-5 | TRBV6-6 | - | TGTGCCAGCAGTGCCCGGGGGGGTCGGAATCAGCCCCAGCATTTT | CASSARGGRNQPQHF
- | TRBJ2-1 | TRBV29-1 | TRBD2 | TGCAGCGTTCGGCGGGGGGGCTACAATGAGCAGTTCTTC | CSVRRGGYNEQFF
few | TRBJ2-5 | TRBV7-9 | - | TGTGCCAGCAGCCCACGACCGAACAGGGTTGGACAGACCCAGTACTTC | CASSPRPNRVGQTQYF